Listed below are T cell receptor beta chains from one sample, sequenced in a study of chemoradiotherapy in HPV16-positive cancers. Profiling relied on immunoSEQ multiplex PCR, and the TCRdb table lists in-frame clones only, not all of them. The sample contains about 2,300 clones, 79% of which appear only once. The specimen was tumor tissue, collected from a patient who underwent chemoradiotherapy. These TCRs come from a human donor with HPV-associated anogenital cancer. The CDR3 runs from the conserved cysteine through the conserved F or W.

CDR3	V
CSGTSGHTGELFF	TRBV29-1
CASSFPPGTSETF	TRBV5-6
CASKTGDQSNSPLHF	TRBV2
CASSRTTGKNIQYF	TRBV5-5
CASSLGTGGFQPQHF	TRBV7-2
CASSKRQGLTKNIQYF	TRBV11-2
CASSLEGQQPQHF	TRBV28
CASVEGGTDTQYF	TRBV2
CASSDREGSYNEQFF	TRBV6-4
CASSQEVTGDTEAFF	TRBV4-1
CASSSPALTDTQYF	TRBV28
CATYRFVQRIYEQYF	TRBV28
CASSSNTGGLETQYF	TRBV5-1
CASSPERGDYEQYF	TRBV11-2
CASSESGFSYNEQFF	TRBV6-4
CASSGGQGSGANVLTF	TRBV6-4
CAISDSDRGTAIPEAFF	TRBV10-3
CAWNQRGTQYF	TRBV30
CASSGQGRNQPQHF	TRBV2
CASSPTGTSGEETQYF	TRBV4-2
CASSYLFRGGNTEAFF	TRBV6-5
CASSVAGTSGVETQYF	TRBV9
CASSSVAGRPPNEQFF	TRBV11-2
CAWSWGQTYEQYF	TRBV30
CASRNPGTEAFF	TRBV7-6
CASLPKSGYVEQFF	TRBV19
CASSQERGLSGGAQHF	TRBV4-1
CASSTTLGGSSSKQYF	TRBV7-9
CASTVWGAWTGEAYEQYF	TRBV28
CASSLGGVPSNEQFF	TRBV9
CASSPGLTRNNEQFF	TRBV18
CASSPVPGTGVEQYF	TRBV18
CASSPGTGTIGNQPQHF	TRBV19
CASSVTGVDGYTF	TRBV7-9
CASSVGGAGKGSPLHF	TRBV9
CASSRPGTASGNTIYF	TRBV4-1